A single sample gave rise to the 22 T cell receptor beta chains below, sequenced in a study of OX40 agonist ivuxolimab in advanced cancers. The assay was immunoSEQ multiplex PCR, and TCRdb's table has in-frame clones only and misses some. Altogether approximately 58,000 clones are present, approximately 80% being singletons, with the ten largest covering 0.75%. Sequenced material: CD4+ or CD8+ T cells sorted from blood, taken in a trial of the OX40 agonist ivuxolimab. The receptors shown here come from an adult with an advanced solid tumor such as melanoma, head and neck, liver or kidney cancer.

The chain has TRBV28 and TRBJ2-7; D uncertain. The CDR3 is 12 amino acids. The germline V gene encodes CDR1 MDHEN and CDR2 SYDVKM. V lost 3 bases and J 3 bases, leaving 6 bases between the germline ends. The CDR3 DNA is TGTGCCAGCAGTTTGGACGGCTACGAGCAGTACTTC. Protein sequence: CASSLDGYEQYF.

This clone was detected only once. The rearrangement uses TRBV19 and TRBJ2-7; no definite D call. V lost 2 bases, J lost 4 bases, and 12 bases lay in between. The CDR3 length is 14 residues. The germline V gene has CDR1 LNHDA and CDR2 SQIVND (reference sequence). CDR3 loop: CASSISTATYEQYF. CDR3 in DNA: TGTGCCAGTAGTATATCAACAGCCACTTACGAGCAGTACTTC.

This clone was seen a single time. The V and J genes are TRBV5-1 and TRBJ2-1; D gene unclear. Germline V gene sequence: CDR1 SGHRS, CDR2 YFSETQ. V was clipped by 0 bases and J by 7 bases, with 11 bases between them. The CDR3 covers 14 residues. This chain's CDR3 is CASSLVAGSNEQFF. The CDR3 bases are TGCGCCAGCAGCTTGGTAGCTGGGTCGAATGAGCAGTTCTTC.

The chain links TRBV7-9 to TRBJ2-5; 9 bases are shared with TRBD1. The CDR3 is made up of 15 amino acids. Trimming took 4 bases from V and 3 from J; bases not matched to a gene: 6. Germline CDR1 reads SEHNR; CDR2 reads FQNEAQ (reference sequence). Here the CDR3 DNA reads TGTGCCAGCAGCTCACAGGGGGCAGAGAAAGAGACCCAGTACTTC. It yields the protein CASSSQGAEKETQYF.

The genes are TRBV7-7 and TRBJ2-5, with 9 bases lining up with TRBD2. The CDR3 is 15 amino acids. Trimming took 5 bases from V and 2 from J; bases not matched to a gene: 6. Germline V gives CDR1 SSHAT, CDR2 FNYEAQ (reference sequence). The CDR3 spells CASSLRGGWQETQYF. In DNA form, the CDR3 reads TGTGCCAGCAGCCTGCGGGGGGGTTGGCAAGAGACCCAGTACTTC.

The CDR3: CSVETGGSGNTIYF. The CDR3 bases are TGCAGCGTTGAAACAGGGGGCTCTGGAAACACCATATATTTT. The chain carries TRBV29-1 and TRBJ1-3, with TRBD1 matching over 8 bases. Germline V gene data show CDR1 as SQVTM and CDR2 as ANQGSEA. This CDR3 is 14 amino acids long. V was pared by 2 bases and J by 0 bases, with 0 bases of the junction left unmatched. The whole variable domain, filled in from reference TRBV29-1 and TRBJ1-3, reads SAVISQKPSRDICQRGTSLTIQCQVDSQVTMMFWYRQQPGQSLTLIATANQGSEATYESGFVIDKFPISRPNLTFSTLTVSNMSPEDSSIYLCSVETGGSGNTIYFGEGSWLTVV.

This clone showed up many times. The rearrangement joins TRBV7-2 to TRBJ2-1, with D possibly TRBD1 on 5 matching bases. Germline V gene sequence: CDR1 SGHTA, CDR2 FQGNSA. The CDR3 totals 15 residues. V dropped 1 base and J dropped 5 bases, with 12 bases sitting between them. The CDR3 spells CASSLVVTANNEQFF. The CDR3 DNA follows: TGTGCCAGCAGCTTAGTAGTGACAGCTAACAATGAGCAGTTCTTC.

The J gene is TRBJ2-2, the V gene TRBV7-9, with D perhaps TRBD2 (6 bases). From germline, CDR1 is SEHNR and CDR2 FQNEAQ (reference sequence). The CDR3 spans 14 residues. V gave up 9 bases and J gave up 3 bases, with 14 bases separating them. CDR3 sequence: CASGRGTDTGELFF. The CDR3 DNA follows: TGTGCCAGTGGGCGGGGTACCGACACCGGGGAGCTGTTTTTT.

DNA of the CDR3: TGTGCCAGCAGCTCTTTTACCTTGTCCCTCAATCAGCCCCAGCATTTT. Residues: CASSSFTLSLNQPQHF. J is TRBJ1-5 and V is TRBV7-8; D not resolved. The CDR3 is 16 residues long. V was pared by 4 bases and J by 3 bases, with 16 bases between. Germline-derived CDR1 and CDR2 are SGHVS and FQNEAQ.

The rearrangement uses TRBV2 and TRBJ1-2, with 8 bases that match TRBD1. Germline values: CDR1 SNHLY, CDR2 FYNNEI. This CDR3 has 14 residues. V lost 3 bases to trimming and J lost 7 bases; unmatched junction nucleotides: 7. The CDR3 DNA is TGTGCCAGCAGTGAGCGACAGGGGATGGGTGGCTACACCTTC. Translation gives CASSERQGMGGYTF.

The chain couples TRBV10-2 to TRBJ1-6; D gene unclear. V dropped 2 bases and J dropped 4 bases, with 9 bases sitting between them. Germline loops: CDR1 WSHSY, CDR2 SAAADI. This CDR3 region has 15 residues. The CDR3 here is CASSELRTYNSPLHF. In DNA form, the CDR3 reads TGCGCCAGCAGTGAGCTACGGACTTATAATTCACCCCTCCACTTT.

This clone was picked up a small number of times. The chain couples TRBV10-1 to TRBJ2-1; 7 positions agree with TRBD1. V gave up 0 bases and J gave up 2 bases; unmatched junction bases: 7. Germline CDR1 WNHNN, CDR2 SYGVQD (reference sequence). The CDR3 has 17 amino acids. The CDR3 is CASSESVGTGAYNEQFF. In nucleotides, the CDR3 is TGCGCCAGCAGTGAGTCGGTGGGTACAGGGGCCTACAATGAGCAGTTCTTC.

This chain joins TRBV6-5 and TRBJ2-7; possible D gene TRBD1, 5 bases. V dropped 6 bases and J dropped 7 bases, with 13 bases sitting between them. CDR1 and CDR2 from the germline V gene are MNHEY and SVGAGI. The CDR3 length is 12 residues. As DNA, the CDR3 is TGTGCCAGCAGCAGGGATCCTAATGAGCAGTACTTC. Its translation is CASSRDPNEQYF.

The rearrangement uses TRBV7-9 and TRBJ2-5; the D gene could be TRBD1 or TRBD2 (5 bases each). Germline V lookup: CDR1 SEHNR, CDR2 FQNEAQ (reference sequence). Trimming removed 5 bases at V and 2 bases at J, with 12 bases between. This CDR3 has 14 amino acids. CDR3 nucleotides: TGTGCCAGCAGCCCCCGGGGCCAGCAAGAGACCCAGTACTTC. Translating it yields CASSPRGQQETQYF.

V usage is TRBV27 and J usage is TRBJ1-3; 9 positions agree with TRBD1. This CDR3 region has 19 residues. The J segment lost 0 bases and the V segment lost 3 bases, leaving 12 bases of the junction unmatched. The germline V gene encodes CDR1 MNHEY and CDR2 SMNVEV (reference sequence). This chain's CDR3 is CASSFLWGGQGHSGNTIYF. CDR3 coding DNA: TGTGCCAGCAGTTTTCTATGGGGGGGACAGGGACACTCTGGAAACACCATATATTTT.

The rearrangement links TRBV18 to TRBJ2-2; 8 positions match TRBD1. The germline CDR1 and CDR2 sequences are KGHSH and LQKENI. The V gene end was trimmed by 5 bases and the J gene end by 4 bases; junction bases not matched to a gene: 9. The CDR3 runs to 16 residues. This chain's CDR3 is CASSDRDRKTTGELFF. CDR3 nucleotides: TGTGCCAGCTCAGACCGGGACAGGAAGACCACCGGGGAGCTGTTTTTT.

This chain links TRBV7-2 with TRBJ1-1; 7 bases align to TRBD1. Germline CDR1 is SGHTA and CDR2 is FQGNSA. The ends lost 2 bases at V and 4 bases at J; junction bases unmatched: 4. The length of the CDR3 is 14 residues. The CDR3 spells CASSLSQGGTEAFF. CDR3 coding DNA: TGTGCCAGCAGCTTAAGTCAGGGGGGCACTGAAGCTTTCTTT.

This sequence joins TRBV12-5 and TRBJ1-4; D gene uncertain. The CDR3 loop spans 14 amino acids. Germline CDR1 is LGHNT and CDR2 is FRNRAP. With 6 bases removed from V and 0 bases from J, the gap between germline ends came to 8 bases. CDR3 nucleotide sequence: TGTGCTAGTGGGGAATCAGCAACTAATGAAAAACTGTTTTTT. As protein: CASGESATNEKLFF.

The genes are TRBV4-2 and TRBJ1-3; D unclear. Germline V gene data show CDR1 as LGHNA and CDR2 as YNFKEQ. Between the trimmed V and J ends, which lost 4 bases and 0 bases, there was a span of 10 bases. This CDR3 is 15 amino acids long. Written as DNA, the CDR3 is TGTGCCAGCAGCCCAATGGATGCCTCTGGAAACACCATATATTTT. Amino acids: CASSPMDASGNTIYF.

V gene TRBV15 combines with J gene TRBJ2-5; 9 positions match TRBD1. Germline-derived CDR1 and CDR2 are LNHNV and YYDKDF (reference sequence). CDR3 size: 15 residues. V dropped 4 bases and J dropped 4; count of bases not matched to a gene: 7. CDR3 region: CATSIRNRGLETQYF. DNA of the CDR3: TGTGCCACCAGCATAAGAAACAGGGGGCTAGAGACCCAGTACTTC.

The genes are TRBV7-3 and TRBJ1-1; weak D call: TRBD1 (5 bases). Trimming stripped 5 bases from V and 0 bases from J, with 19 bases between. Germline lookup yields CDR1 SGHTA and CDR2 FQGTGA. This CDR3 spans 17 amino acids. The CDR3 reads CASSPQPMTEMNTEAFF. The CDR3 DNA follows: TGTGCCAGCAGCCCCCAACCAATGACAGAAATGAACACTGAAGCTTTCTTT.

The CDR3 region has the DNA TGTGCCAGCAGCTCCCAGCCGGGAATGAACACTGAAGCTTTCTTT. It is translated as CASSSQPGMNTEAFF. The chain joins TRBV11-3 to TRBJ1-1; no clear D gene. Germline values: CDR1 SGHNT, CDR2 YENEEA. The CDR3 extends over 15 amino acids. The ends were cut back, 4 bases at V and 0 bases at J, with 12 bases in the middle.